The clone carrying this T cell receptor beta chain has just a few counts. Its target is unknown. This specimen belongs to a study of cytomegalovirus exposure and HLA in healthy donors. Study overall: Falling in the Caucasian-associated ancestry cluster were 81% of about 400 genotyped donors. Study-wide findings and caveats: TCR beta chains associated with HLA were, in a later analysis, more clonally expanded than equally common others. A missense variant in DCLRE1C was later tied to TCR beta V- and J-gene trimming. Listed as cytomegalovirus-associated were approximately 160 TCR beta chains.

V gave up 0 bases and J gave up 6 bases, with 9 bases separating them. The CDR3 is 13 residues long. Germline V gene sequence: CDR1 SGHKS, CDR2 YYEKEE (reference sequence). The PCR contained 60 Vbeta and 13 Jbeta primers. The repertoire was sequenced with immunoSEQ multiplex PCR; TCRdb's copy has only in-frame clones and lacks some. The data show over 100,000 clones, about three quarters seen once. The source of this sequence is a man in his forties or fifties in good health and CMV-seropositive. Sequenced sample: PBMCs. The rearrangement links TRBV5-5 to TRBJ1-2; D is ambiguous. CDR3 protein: CASSLALQNGYTF. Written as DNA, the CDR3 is TGTGCCAGCAGCTTGGCCCTACAGAATGGCTACACCTTC. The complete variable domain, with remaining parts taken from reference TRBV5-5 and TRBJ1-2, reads DAGVTQSPTHLIKTRGQQVTLRCSPISGHKSVSWYQQVLGQGPQFIFQYYEKEERGRGNFPDRFSARQFPNYSSELNVNALLLGDSALYLCASSLALQNGYTFGSGTRLTVV.